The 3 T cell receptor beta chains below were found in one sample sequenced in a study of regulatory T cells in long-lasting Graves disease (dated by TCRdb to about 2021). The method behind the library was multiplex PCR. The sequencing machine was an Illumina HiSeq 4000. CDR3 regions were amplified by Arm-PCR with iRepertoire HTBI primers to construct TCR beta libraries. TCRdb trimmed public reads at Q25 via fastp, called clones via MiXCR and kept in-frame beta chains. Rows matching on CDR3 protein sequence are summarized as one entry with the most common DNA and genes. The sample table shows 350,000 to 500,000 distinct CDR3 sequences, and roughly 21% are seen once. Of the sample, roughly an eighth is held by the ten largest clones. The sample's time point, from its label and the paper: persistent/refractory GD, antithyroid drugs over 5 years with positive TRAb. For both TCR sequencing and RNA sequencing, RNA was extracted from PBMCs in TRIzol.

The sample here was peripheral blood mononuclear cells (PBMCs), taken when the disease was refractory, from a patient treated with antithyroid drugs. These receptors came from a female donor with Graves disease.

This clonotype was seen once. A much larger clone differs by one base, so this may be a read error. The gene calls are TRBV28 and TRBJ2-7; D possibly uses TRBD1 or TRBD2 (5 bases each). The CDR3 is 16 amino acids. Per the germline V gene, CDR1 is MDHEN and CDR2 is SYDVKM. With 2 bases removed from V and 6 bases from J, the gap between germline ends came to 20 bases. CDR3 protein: CASSLGRTKGESEQYF. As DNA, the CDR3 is TGTGCCAGCAGTTTAGGCCGGACAAAGGGAGAGAGCGAGCAGTACTTC.

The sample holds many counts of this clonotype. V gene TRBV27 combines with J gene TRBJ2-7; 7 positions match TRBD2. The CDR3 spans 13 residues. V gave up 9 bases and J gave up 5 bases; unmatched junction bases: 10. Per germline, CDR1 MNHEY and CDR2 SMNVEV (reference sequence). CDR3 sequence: CASSGGGPHEQYF. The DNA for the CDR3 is TGTGCCAGTTCGGGGGGAGGGCCCCACGAGCAGTACTTC.

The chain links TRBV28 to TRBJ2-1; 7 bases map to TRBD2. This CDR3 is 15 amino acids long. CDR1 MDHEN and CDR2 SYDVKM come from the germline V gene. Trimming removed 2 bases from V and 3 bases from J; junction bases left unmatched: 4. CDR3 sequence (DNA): TGTGCCAGCAGTTTAGCGGGAGCATTCTACAATGAGCAGTTCTTC. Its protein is CASSLAGAFYNEQFF.